This paragraph reports one T cell receptor beta chain. This specimen belongs to a study of blood T cell repertoires in COVID-19. Background on the study: Samples taken during acute and convalescent COVID-19 were collected in the United States, Italy and Spain. PBMCs, B-cell-depleted T cells, or T cells provided the cDNA or gDNA that made up the material.

Germline lookup yields CDR1 SNHLY and CDR2 FYNNEI. The CDR3 contains 14 residues. The V gene lost 6 bases and the J gene lost 0 bases, with 11 bases spanning the gap. The data were produced by immunoSEQ multiplex PCR, yet TCRdb's version contains in-frame clones alone and is incomplete. The table shows about 100,000 clones, with 80% to 95% occurring only once. The gene calls are TRBV2 and TRBJ1-1, with D tentatively TRBD1 (6 bases). The source is a man aged 50 to 60 with active COVID-19. The sequencing sample was made of peripheral blood. CDR3 region: CASRQDSMNTEAFF. For the CDR3, the DNA is TGTGCCAGCAGACAGGACAGCATGAACACTGAAGCTTTCTTT.